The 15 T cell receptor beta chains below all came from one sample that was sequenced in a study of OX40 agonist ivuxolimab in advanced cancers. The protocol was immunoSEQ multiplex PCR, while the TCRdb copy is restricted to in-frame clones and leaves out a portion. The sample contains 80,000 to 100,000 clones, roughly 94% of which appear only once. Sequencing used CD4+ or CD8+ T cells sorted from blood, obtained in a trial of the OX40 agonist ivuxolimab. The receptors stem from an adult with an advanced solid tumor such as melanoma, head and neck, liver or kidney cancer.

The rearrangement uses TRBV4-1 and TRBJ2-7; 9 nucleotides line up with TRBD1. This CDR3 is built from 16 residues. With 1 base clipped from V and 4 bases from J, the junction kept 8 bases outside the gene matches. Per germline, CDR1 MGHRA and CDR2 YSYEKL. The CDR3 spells CASSQVGTGYWYEQYF. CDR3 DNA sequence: TGCGCCAGCAGCCAAGTAGGGACAGGGTACTGGTACGAGCAGTACTTC.

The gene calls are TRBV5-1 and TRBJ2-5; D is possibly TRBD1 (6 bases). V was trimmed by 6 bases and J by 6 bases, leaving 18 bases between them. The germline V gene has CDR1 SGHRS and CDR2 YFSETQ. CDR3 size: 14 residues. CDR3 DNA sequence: TGCGCCAGCATGGGACATCCCAACGAAAAGACCCAGTACTTC. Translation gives CASMGHPNEKTQYF.

CDR3 DNA sequence: TGTGCCAGCAGTTTAAGAGGGGCTAGCTCCTACAATGAGCAGTTCTTC. Encoded protein: CASSLRGASSYNEQFF. V and J are TRBV27 and TRBJ2-1; either TRBD1 or TRBD2 may supply D (5 bases each). CDR1 is MNHEY, CDR2 SMNVEV, per germline (reference sequence). There are 16 residues in the CDR3. Deletions cut 2 bases from V and 0 bases from J, with 11 bases between.

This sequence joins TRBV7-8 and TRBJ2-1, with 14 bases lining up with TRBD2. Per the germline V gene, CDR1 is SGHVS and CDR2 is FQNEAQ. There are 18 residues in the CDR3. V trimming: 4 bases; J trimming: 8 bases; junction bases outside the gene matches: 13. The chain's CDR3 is CASSSPGTSGRKWHEQFF. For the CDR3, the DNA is TGTGCCAGCAGCTCACCCGGGACTAGCGGGAGAAAATGGCATGAGCAGTTCTTC.

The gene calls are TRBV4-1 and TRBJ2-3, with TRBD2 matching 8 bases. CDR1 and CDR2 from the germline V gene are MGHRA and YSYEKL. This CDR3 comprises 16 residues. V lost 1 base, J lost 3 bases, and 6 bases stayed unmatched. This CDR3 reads CASSQAGPSGTDTQYF. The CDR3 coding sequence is TGCGCCAGCAGCCAAGCAGGGCCTAGCGGGACAGATACGCAGTATTTT.

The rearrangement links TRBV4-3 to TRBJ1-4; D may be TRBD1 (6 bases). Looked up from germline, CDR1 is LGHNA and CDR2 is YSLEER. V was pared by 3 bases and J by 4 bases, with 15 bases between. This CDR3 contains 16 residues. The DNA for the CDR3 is TGCGCCAGCAGCCAGGTTCGACAGGACCTTAATGAAAAACTGTTTTTT. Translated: CASSQVRQDLNEKLFF.

The DNA of the CDR3 is TGTGCCAGTAAAAAAGGACAGGGGGCCGGCGGGGAGCTGTTTTTT. Its translation: CASKKGQGAGGELFF. This chain connects TRBV2 to TRBJ2-2, with 11 positions matching TRBD1. The junction had 10 bases not matched to a gene; V was cut back by 9 bases and J by 7 bases. Germline CDR1 reads SNHLY; CDR2 reads FYNNEI. The CDR3 extends over 15 amino acids.

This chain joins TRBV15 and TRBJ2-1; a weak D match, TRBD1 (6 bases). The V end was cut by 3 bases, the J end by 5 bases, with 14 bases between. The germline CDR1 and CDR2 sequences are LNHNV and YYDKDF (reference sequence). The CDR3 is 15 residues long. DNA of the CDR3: TGTGCCACCAGCAGGGTGCAGGGGCTAGACAATGAGCAGTTCTTC. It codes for CATSRVQGLDNEQFF. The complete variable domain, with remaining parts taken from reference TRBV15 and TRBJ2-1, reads DAMVIQNPRYQVTQFGKPVTLSCSQTLNHNVMYWYQQKSSQAPKLLFHYYDKDFNNEADTPDNFQSRRPNTSFCFLDIRSPGLGDTAMYLCATSRVQGLDNEQFFGPGTRLTVL.

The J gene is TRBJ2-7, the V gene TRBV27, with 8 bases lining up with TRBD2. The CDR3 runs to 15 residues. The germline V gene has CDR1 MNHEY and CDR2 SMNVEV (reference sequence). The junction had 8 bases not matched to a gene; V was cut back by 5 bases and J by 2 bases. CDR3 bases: TGTGCCAGCAGTCCCGGGAGGGAGATTCCCTACGAGCAGTACTTC. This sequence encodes CASSPGREIPYEQYF.

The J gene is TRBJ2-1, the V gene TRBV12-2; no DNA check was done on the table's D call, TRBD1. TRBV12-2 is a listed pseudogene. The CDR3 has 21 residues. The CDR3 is CASRLRETEGQWPLEYNEQFF. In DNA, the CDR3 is TGTGCAAGTCGCTTAAGGGAGACTGAGGGACAGTGGCCTTTAGAATACAATGAGCAGTTCTTC.

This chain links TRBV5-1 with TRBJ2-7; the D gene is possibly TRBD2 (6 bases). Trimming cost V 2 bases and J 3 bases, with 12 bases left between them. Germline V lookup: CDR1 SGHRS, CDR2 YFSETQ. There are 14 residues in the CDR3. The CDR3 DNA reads TGCGCCAGCAGCTTCCGGGGAGGCAACTACGAGCAGTACTTC. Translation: CASSFRGGNYEQYF.

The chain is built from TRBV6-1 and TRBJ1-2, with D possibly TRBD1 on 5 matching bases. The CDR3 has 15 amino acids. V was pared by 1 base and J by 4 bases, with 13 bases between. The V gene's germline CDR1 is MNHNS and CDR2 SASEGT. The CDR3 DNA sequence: TGTGCCAGCAGTGAAGTCTGGGGGGAAAGCTATGGCTACACCTTC. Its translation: CASSEVWGESYGYTF.

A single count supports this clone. For the CDR3, the DNA is TGCGCCAGCAGCCAAGAGGACCGGCAGACCCAGTACTTC. This sequence encodes CASSQEDRQTQYF. The chain combines TRBV4-1 with TRBJ2-5; D gene uncertain. The CDR3 contains 13 residues. V gave up 0 bases and J gave up 6 bases, with 8 bases separating them. From germline, CDR1 is MGHRA and CDR2 YSYEKL.

CDR3 amino acids: CASSLGYYEQYF. In DNA form, the CDR3 reads TGTGCCAGCAGCTTGGGGTACTACGAGCAGTACTTC. The chain couples TRBV5-6 to TRBJ2-7; D remains unclear. Germline V CDR1 and CDR2: SGHDT, YYEEEE. The CDR3 consists of 12 residues. V was cut by 0 bases and J by 3 bases, with 4 bases left in between.

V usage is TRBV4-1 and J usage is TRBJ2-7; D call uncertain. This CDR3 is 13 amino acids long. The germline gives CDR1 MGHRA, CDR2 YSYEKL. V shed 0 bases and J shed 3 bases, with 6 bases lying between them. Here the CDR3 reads CASSQEYLYEQYF. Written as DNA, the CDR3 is TGCGCCAGCAGCCAAGAATATCTCTACGAGCAGTACTTC.